What follows describes a single TCR beta chain. Its target is not known. CDR1 and CDR2 from the germline V gene are SGHVT and SQSDAQ. The CDR3 length is 14 residues. J lost 7 bases, V lost 3 bases, and 8 bases had no gene match. The record originates from a study of T cells in Graves' hyperthyroidism and ophthalmopathy. Researchers amplified the TCR beta CDR3 regions from RNA transcripts. The HTBI set primed first-round TCR CDR3 RT-PCR. Each CDR3 protein is one row after TCRdb ran MiXCR on the multiplex PCR reads. The sample lists 660,000 or so distinct CDR3 sequences; nearly 45% were seen once. General observations from the study: Stable hyperthyroidism was separated from ophthalmopathy by a model based on 13 V-J features.

Any patient presenting with uncontrolled infection, other autoimmune disease, pregnancy or lactation was left out. The rearrangement joins TRBV7-4 to TRBJ1-1, with 7 positions matching TRBD1. The clonotype comes from an adult man with Graves' disease, either hyperthyroidism or ophthalmopathy (not recorded which). The sequenced sample was peripheral blood or thyroid tissue (not recorded which). The CDR3 bases are TGTGCCAGCAGCTTTGAGGGAGGGGGCAATGAAGCTTTCTTT. Translating it yields CASSFEGGGNEAFF.